This T cell receptor beta chain was recovered during a study of Graves' ophthalmopathy and Graves' hyperthyroidism (dated by TCRdb to between 2018 and 2020). In terms of the full investigation: Peripheral blood was collected before any treatment was given, at the time of initial diagnosis. TCR beta repertoire signatures were used to distinguish Graves' ophthalmopathy from Graves' hyperthyroidism and to predict progression to ophthalmopathy. In roughly six hyperthyroidism patients, the T-cell repertoire of thyroid tissue was compared with the T-cell repertoire of blood. Following sample collection, hyperthyroidism patients were given methimazole at a starting dose of 30 mg daily, and ophthalmopathy patients were given high-dose intravenous methylprednisolone. The 75 to 100 discovery patients were randomly split 7:3 into training and test sets. An independent validation cohort comprised 18 hyperthyroidism patients and roughly 15 patients who later progressed from hyperthyroidism to ophthalmopathy. In total, approximately 140 blood samples were TCR-sequenced: roughly 45 ophthalmopathy, some 75 hyperthyroidism and some 17 hyperthyroidism-to-ophthalmopathy patients. To explore V-J signatures that distinguish ophthalmopathy from hyperthyroidism, a discovery set of 100 patients was enrolled, made up of 40 to 45 with ophthalmopathy and 55 to 65 with stable hyperthyroidism. Here is what the overall study found, with its caveats: The 13-signature model separated ophthalmopathy from stable hyperthyroidism with 85% to 90% sensitivity and almost 84% specificity in cross-validation, and 80%/75% in the test set. Most expanded thyroid clonotypes with a frequency above 0.001 also appeared in blood, which suggests that blood repertoires may reflect the immune response in the thyroid. Sample size was not statistically predetermined, and group allocation was not concealed from the investigators. In validation, the model predicted ophthalmopathy progression with 55% to 71% sensitivity and about 73% specificity; some 13 predicted patients were CT-confirmed with GO in a median of about 7.1 months.

Ophthalmopathy patients were characterized by moderately to severely active disease, a Clinical Activity Score of at least 3, a NOSPECS grade of at least 4, and a disease duration under 3 months. Patients with other autoimmune diseases, uncontrolled infections, pregnancy or lactation were excluded. Diagnosis was based on clinical symptoms, serum thyroxine, TRAb, thyroid ultrasound and orbital computed tomography. PBMCs were isolated from about 9 ml of fresh peripheral blood by Ficoll-Paque density gradient centrifugation. Total RNA was extracted with Trizol reagent and quality-checked on an Agilent 2100 Bioanalyzer. The germline V gene specifies SGHTA as CDR1 and FQGTGA as CDR2. A distance of 8 bases separates the germline ends of V and J, which lose 5 bases and 1 base respectively. The CDR3 measures 14 amino acids from cysteine to phenylalanine. Only CDR3 DNA remains: 42 bases, in frame from the first base.

For repertoire sequencing, the TCR beta CDR3 regions were amplified from RNA transcripts. HTBI primers and the Qiagen OneStep RT-PCR kit were used in a first-round RT-PCR, which was followed by a second-round multiplex PCR, size selection and purification. Libraries were sequenced on an Illumina HiSeq2000 using paired-end 100 bp reads. In the source study's methods: SOAPnuke was used to process the reads, removing any read that contained adapters or uncalled bases, had a mean Phred below 15, or lacked an exact match to the constant primer or identifier. High-quality paired reads were merged with COPE v1.2.5. Unique nucleotide sequences were defined as clonotypes and aligned to IMGT TRB V, D and J references using MiTCR v1.1. Only V-J combinations with frequency above 0.0001 were analysed, covering approximately 99% of repertoires. For each V-J combination, a TCR clonal expansion and chaos score was defined as F50 clonal expansion divided by the chaos observed in the TCRdist matrix. Features were reduced by Welch's t-statistics and random forest to 10 to 15 V-J combinations, which fed a naive Bayes classifier. The similarity between thyroid and blood repertoires was quantified using the Morisita-Horn index. TCRdb reprocessed the public reads (quality trimming at Q25 with fastp, clone calling with MiXCR) and kept in-frame beta chains. CDR3 protein duplicates are merged, each entry listing the most common genes and DNA. TCRdb, not the original authors, processed these V and J calls. For this sample the table gives 350,000 to 400,000 distinct CDR3 sequences, of which approximately 20% were detected only once. The ten biggest clones cover 1.6% of the sample.

This clonotype was picked up many times. There is no known antigen for this receptor. One base away there is no much larger clone; base qualities are not given. The rearranged segments are TRBV7-3 and TRBJ2-2, with the D gene not confidently named. Sequenced material: peripheral blood. The TCR sequence derives from a woman aged 18-35 years with Graves' ophthalmopathy. Donor details come from another sample of the same person, matched by shared clones. The nucleotide sequence reads as follows: TGTGCCAGCAGCCACCTACAGAACACCGGGGAGCTGTTTTTT. Translated, it reads CASSHLQNTGELFF.